This TCR beta chain was obtained from a study of response to subunit inactivated influenza vaccine (dated 2018 in TCRdb). For context, the study as a whole: Deep quantitative profiling of the T cell receptor repertoire was used in the study to follow responses to a trivalent subunit inactivated influenza vaccine. Summary of the overall study and its limitations: According to the authors, only a limited number of new T cells may be recruited by each seasonal influenza vaccination.

Inclusive of the bounding cysteine and phenylalanine, the CDR3 is 12 residues long. Only CDR3 DNA remains: 36 bases, in frame from the first base. Relative to germline, V is 5 bases shorter and J is 4 bases shorter, with 12 bases between their ends. The germline V gene (reference sequence) sets CDR1 to DFQATT and CDR2 to SNEGSKA. To note about this clonotype: Its target antigen remains unknown. Base qualities are not at hand, and no much larger clone is one base apart.

Library prep was done by RT-PCR. Sequencing took place on an Illumina HiSeq 2500. The public reads were run again by TCRdb, first through fastp at Q25 and then through MiXCR, and only productive beta chains were kept. Here each entry gathers all rows of one CDR3 protein and keeps the most common genes and DNA. Within this sample are fewer than 350,000 distinct CDR3 sequences, with about a fifth of them counted one time only. More than 8.5% of the sample lies in the top ten. The receptor's source is a man aged 50 to 69 who received an inactivated influenza vaccine. Donor details come from another sample of the same person, matched by shared clones. The V and J segments used are TRBV20-1 and TRBJ2-7, with no D gene named confidently. Sequenced here: PBMCs from blood, sampled about 20 months after vaccination. For the CDR3, the sequence is CSAPTGLYEQYF. The DNA sequence follows: TGCAGTGCTCCCACTGGGTTGTACGAGCAGTACTTC.